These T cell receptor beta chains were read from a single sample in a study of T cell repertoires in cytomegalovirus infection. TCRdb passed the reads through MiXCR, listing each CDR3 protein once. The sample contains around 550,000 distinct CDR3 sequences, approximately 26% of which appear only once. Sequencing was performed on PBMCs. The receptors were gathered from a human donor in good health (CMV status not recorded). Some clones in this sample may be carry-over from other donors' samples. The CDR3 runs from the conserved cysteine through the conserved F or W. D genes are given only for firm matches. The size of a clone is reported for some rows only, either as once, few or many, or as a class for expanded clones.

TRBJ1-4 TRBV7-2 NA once CASSPSPGNEKLFF TGTGCCAGCAGCCCATCACCCGGGAATGAAAAACTGTTTTTT
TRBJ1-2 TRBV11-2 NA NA CASSLPRTAIGGYTF TGTGCCAGCAGCTTACCGAGGACAGCTATTGGGGGCTACACCTTC
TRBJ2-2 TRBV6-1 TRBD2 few CASRTSRTGELFF TGTGCCAGCAGGACTAGCCGGACCGGGGAGCTGTTTTTT
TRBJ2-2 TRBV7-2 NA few CASRLAANTGELFF TGTGCCAGCAGATTAGCAGCGAACACCGGGGAGCTGTTTTTT
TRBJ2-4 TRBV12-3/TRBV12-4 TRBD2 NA CASSVPASGRAAKNIQYF TGTGCCAGCAGTGTCCCTGCTAGCGGGAGGGCCGCCAAAAACATTCAGTACTTC
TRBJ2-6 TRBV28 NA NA CASSRFGRPGANVLTF TGTGCCAGCAGCCGTTTCGGGCGGCCTGGGGCCAACGTCCTGACTTTC
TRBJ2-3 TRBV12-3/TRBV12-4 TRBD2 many CASSPPGLGLTQYF TGTGCCAGCAGTCCGCCGGGACTAGGCTTGACGCAGTATTTT
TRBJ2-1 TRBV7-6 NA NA CASSSLAGLGIYNEQFF TGTGCCAGCAGCTCCCTGGCCGGGCTTGGGATATACAATGAGCAGTTCTTC
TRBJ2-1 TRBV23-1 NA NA CASSQASEPYNEQFF TGCGCCAGCAGTCAAGCTAGCGAACCATACAATGAGCAGTTCTTC
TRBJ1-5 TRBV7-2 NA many CASSFTSNQPQHF TGTGCCAGCAGCTTCACATCGAATCAGCCCCAGCATTTT
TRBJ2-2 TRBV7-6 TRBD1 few CASSTQTRTGVTGELFF TGTGCCAGCAGCACCCAGACGCGGACAGGGGTAACCGGGGAGCTGTTTTTT
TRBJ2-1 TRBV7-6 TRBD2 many CASSYNHPGLVYKNEQFF TGTGCCAGCAGCTATAACCACCCGGGACTAGTTTATAAAAATGAGCAGTTCTTC
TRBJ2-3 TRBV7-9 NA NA CASGVTRSTDTQYF TGTGCCAGCGGCGTGACACGGTCCACAGATACGCAGTATTTT
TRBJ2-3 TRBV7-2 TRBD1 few CASSDGTGTASTDTQYF TGTGCCAGCAGCGACGGGACAGGGACCGCTAGCACAGATACGCAGTATTTT
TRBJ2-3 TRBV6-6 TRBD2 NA CASSARRTSRGDTQYF TGTGCCAGCAGTGCACGCCGGACTAGCAGAGGGGATACGCAGTATTTT
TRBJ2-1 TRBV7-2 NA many CASSPQVLVNEQFF TGTGCCAGCAGCCCACAGGTACTGGTAAATGAGCAGTTCTTC
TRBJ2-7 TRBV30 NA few CAWNSFGTLYEQYF TGTGCCTGGAACTCGTTCGGGACGCTCTACGAGCAGTACTTC
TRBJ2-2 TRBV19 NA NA CASSSGMVGELFF TGTGCCAGTAGTAGCGGGATGGTCGGGGAGCTGTTTTTT
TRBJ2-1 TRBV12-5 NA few CASASPGTEQFF TGTGCTAGTGCCTCACCAGGTACTGAGCAGTTCTTC
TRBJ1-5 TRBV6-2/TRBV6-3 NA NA CASSFPTDGSNQPQHF TGTGCCAGCAGTTTCCCCACGGACGGGAGCAATCAGCCCCAGCATTTT
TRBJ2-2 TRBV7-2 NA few CASSLLASGELFF TGTGCCAGCAGCCTCCTAGCGTCCGGGGAGCTGTTTTTT
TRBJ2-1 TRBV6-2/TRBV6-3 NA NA CASSYGLAYNEQFF TGTGCCAGCAGTTATGGGCTAGCCTACAATGAGCAGTTCTTC
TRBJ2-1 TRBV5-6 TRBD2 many CASSLVSGGRVHNEQFF TGTGCCAGCAGCTTGGTTTCTGGCGGGAGGGTTCACAATGAGCAGTTCTTC
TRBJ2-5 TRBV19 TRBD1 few CASSSTGATQETQYF TGTGCCAGTAGTTCGACAGGGGCCACCCAAGAGACCCAGTACTTC
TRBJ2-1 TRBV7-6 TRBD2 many CASSLTSGVYNEQFF TGTGCCAGCAGCTTGACTAGCGGAGTCTACAATGAGCAGTTCTTC
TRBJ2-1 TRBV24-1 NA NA CATSDPHSGGTYNEQFF TGTGCCACCAGTGATCCCCACTCAGGTGGGACCTACAATGAGCAGTTCTTC